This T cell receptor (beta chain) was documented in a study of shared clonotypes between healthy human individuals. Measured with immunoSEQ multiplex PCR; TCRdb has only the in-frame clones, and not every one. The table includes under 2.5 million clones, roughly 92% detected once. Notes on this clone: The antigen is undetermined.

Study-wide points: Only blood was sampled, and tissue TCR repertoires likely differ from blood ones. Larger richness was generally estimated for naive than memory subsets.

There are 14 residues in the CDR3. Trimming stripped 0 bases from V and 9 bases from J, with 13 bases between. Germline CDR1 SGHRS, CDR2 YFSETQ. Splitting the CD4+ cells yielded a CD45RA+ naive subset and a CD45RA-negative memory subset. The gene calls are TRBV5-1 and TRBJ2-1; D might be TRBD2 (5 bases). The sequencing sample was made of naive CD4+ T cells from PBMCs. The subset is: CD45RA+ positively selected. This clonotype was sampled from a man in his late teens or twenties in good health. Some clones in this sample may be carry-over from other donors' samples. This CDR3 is CASSLVGLRAEQFF. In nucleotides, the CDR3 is TGCGCCAGCAGCTTGGTTGGACTTAGGGCTGAGCAGTTCTTC.